This T cell receptor (beta chain) stems from a study of vaccination and CD4 T cells after COVID-19. Stated treatment: roughly ten-day PBMC culture with coronavirus spike peptide pools or control peptides (ViraFEST assay). With regard to this clonotype: The antigen is unknown.

With the Oncomine TCR Beta short-read assay, DNA from cultured CD4+ T cells was sequenced. TCRdb fed the PCR reads into MiXCR, producing one record per CDR3 protein. Of roughly 28,000 distinct CDR3 sequences in the sample, approximately 60% were seen once. Germline V lookup: CDR1 GTSNPN, CDR2 SVGIG (reference sequence). Trimming cost V 4 bases and J 2 bases, with 17 bases left between them. The length of the CDR3 is 15 residues. The TCR was taken from a human donor who received a COVID-19 vaccine. The rearrangement joins TRBV30 to TRBJ1-2, with D possibly matching TRBD1 (6 bases). The source was CD4+ T cells from blood, cultured in vitro, collected after SARS-CoV-2 vaccination. CDR3 sequence: CAWTSDSGANYGYTF. In nucleotides, the CDR3 is TGTGCCTGGACGTCGGACAGTGGAGCCAACTATGGCTACACCTTC.